A single sample is the source of the 23 T cell receptor beta chains below, sequenced in a study of OX40 agonist ivuxolimab in advanced cancers. Profiling relied on immunoSEQ multiplex PCR, and the TCRdb table lists in-frame clones only, not all of them. The sample lists 80,000 or so clones, about 88% occurring once. The material sequenced was CD4+ or CD8+ T cells sorted from blood, taken in a trial of the OX40 agonist ivuxolimab. The receptor set was obtained from an adult with an advanced solid tumor such as melanoma, head and neck, liver or kidney cancer.

The J gene is TRBJ2-5, the V gene TRBV5-6; TRBD2 aligns across 8 bases. Germline V CDR1 and CDR2: SGHDT, YYEEEE. Trimming took 0 bases from V and 4 from J; bases not matched to a gene: 2. The CDR3 consists of 14 residues. CDR3 region: CASSLAGGGETQYF. CDR3 sequence (DNA): TGTGCCAGCAGCTTGGCCGGGGGGGGAGAGACCCAGTACTTC.

The V and J genes are TRBV20-1 and TRBJ2-5; no reliable D call. This CDR3 spans 11 amino acids. Per germline, CDR1 DFQATT and CDR2 SNEGSKA (reference sequence). The CDR3 sequence is CSCVGQETQYF. DNA of the CDR3: TGCAGCTGCGTGGGGCAAGAGACCCAGTACTTC.

The chain uses TRBV19 and TRBJ2-1; TRBD2 is a possible D gene (5 bases). Looked up from germline, CDR1 is LNHDA and CDR2 is SQIVND (reference sequence). Trimming left V 4 bases short and J 2 bases short, with 15 bases between. CDR3 length: 16 residues. Written as DNA, the CDR3 is TGTGCCAGTAGTAAGAGCGGCGGATTCCCCTACAATGAGCAGTTCTTC. This translates into CASSKSGGFPYNEQFF.

The chain joins TRBV7-2 to TRBJ2-7; D perhaps matches TRBD2 (6 bases). Germline-derived CDR1 and CDR2 are SGHTA and FQGNSA. There are 13 residues in the CDR3. The V end lost 6 bases, the J end lost 0 bases, and 9 bases lay between the germline ends. In nucleotides, the CDR3 is TGTGCCAGCAGTCGGGACTTCTCCTACGAGCAGTACTTC. It is translated as CASSRDFSYEQYF.

V and J are TRBV29-1 and TRBJ1-2, with a weak D call TRBD1 (5 bases). Per germline, CDR1 SQVTM and CDR2 ANQGSEA. Trimming removed 4 bases at V and 2 bases at J, with 11 bases between. The CDR3 sequence is 13 residues long. Written as DNA, the CDR3 is TGCAGCGTTGCCCCAGGGAGGAACTATGGCTACACCTTC. Residues: CSVAPGRNYGYTF.

The V gene is TRBV6-1, the J gene TRBJ2-3; D gene ambiguous. The germline V gene has CDR1 MNHNS and CDR2 SASEGT. The CDR3 contains 15 residues. The V end lost 4 bases, the J end lost 3 bases, and 14 bases lay between the germline ends. CDR3 coding DNA: TGTGCCAGCAGTGGAGGCCTAAGCCAAACAGATACGCAGTATTTT. Translating gives CASSGGLSQTDTQYF.

The V call is TRBV19, the J call TRBJ1-1; 7 bases map to TRBD1. V lost 5 bases to trimming and J lost 2 bases; unmatched junction nucleotides: 2. Germline lookup yields CDR1 LNHDA and CDR2 SQIVND (reference sequence). The CDR3 has 13 amino acids. CDR3 sequence: CASSDRVNTEAFF. Here the CDR3 DNA reads TGTGCCAGTAGTGACAGGGTTAACACTGAAGCTTTCTTT.

The chain is built from TRBV5-1 and TRBJ2-2; 7 bases match TRBD2. This CDR3 comprises 15 residues. The germline CDR1 and CDR2 sequences are SGHRS and YFSETQ. Unmatched junction bases numbered 7, after V lost 4 bases and J lost 4 bases. The CDR3 DNA reads as TGCGCCAGCAGCGACCTCGGGGGGATCACCGGGGAGCTGTTTTTT. Its protein is CASSDLGGITGELFF. Supplemented by reference TRBV5-1 and TRBJ2-2, the full variable domain reads KAGVTQTPRYLIKTRGQQVTLSCSPISGHRSVSWYQQTPGQGLQFLFEYFSETQRNKGNFPGRFSGRQFSNSRSEMNVSTLELGDSALYLCASSDLGGITGELFFGEGSRLTVL.

This chain links TRBV5-6 with TRBJ1-5; no clear D. Germline CDR1 reads SGHDT; CDR2 reads YYEEEE. The CDR3 is 12 amino acids. V gave up 5 bases and J gave up 6 bases, with 9 bases separating them. CDR3 sequence reads: CASSRNPQPQHF. CDR3 DNA sequence: TGTGCCAGCAGTCGCAACCCTCAGCCCCAGCATTTT. Combining the CDR3 with reference TRBV5-6 and TRBJ1-5 gives the whole variable domain DAGVTQSPTHLIKTRGQQVTLRCSPKSGHDTVSWYQQALGQGPQFIFQYYEEEERQRGNFPDRFSGHQFPNYSSELNVNALLLGDSALYLCASSRNPQPQHFGDGTRLSIL.

The chain combines TRBV25-1 with TRBJ1-3, with D possibly matching TRBD1 (6 bases). Germline loops: CDR1 MGHDK, CDR2 SYGVNS. This CDR3 spans 14 amino acids. Between the trimmed V and J ends, which lost 6 bases and 6 bases, there was a span of 15 bases. The CDR3 reads CASRQSTGPNTIYF. DNA of the CDR3: TGTGCCAGCAGGCAATCTACAGGGCCAAACACCATATATTTT.

This chain uses TRBV6-4 with TRBJ2-1; unclear D gene. CDR1 is MRHNA, CDR2 SNTAGT, per germline. Trimming took off 2 bases at V and 9 bases at J, with 8 bases between the two ends. This CDR3 is 12 amino acids long. DNA of the CDR3: TGTGCCAGCAGTGACGACCACGGTGAGCAGTTCTTC. Translation: CASSDDHGEQFF.

This rearrangement joins TRBV5-4 to TRBJ2-5, with 7 bases matching TRBD2. The CDR3 contains 18 residues. J was trimmed by 0 bases and V by 2 bases; bases with no gene match: 13. In germline, CDR1 is SGHNT, CDR2 YYREEE (reference sequence). The CDR3 bases are TGTGCCAGCAGCTTCCCTAACCGCCGCGGGAGTAACCAAGAGACCCAGTACTTC. Amino acids: CASSFPNRRGSNQETQYF.

The J gene is TRBJ1-5, the V gene TRBV5-1, with D tentatively TRBD1 (5 bases). Germline CDR1 SGHRS, CDR2 YFSETQ. This CDR3 contains 15 residues. V was cut by 4 bases and J by 4 bases, with 15 bases left in between. CDR3 protein: CASSGDGAWNQPQHF. The CDR3 DNA follows: TGCGCCAGCAGCGGAGACGGGGCTTGGAATCAGCCCCAGCATTTT.

This chain connects TRBV6-6 to TRBJ1-4; 9 nucleotides match TRBD1. Per the germline V gene, CDR1 is MNHNY and CDR2 is SVGAGI (reference sequence). J lost 8 bases, V lost 6 bases, and 7 bases had no gene match. CDR3 length equals 14 residues. This CDR3 is CASRQGALREKLFF. The CDR3 bases are TGTGCCAGCAGACAGGGGGCGCTAAGAGAAAAACTGTTTTTT.

This CDR3 reads CASSFGGGAKNSPLHF. The CDR3 region has the DNA TGTGCCAGCAGCTTCGGGGGAGGGGCAAAAAATTCACCCCTCCACTTT. The rearrangement links TRBV7-3 to TRBJ1-6, with D possibly TRBD1 on 5 matching bases. CDR1 and CDR2 from the germline V gene are SGHTA and FQGTGA. V lost 3 bases, J lost 7 bases, and 16 bases lay in between. There are 16 residues in the CDR3. Supplemented by reference TRBV7-3 and TRBJ1-6, the full variable domain reads GAGVSQTPSNKVTEKGKYVELRCDPISGHTALYWYRQSLGQGPEFLIYFQGTGAADDSGLPNDRFFAVRPEGSVSTLKIQRTERGDSAVYLCASSFGGGAKNSPLHFGNGTRLTVT.

The genes are TRBV7-2 and TRBJ2-1, with D possibly matching TRBD2 (6 bases). The V end was cut by 2 bases, the J end by 10 bases, with 18 bases between. Germline V gene data show CDR1 as SGHTA and CDR2 as FQGNSA. The CDR3 length is 15 residues. The CDR3 region has the DNA TGTGCCAGCAGCTTACTCTCCGGGGGACGCGCCGAGCAGTTCTTC. Its protein is CASSLLSGGRAEQFF.

This chain connects TRBV6-1 to TRBJ1-4; TRBD1 might be the D (6 bases). The V gene lost 6 bases and the J gene lost 2 bases, with 13 bases spanning the gap. The CDR3 contains 15 residues. Germline lookup yields CDR1 MNHNS and CDR2 SASEGT. CDR3 coding DNA: TGTGCCAGCAGAGGACAGATCATCACTAATGAAAAACTGTTTTTT. This sequence encodes CASRGQIITNEKLFF.

The V gene is TRBV11-2, the J gene TRBJ2-3; TRBD1 or TRBD2 may be the D gene (8 bases each). Germline loops: CDR1 SGHAT, CDR2 FQNNGV. CDR3 length: 17 amino acids. Trimming removed 7 bases at V and 4 bases at J, with 24 bases between. The CDR3 loop reads CASTRGGTGPFADTQYF. DNA of the CDR3: TGTGCCAGCACCCGCGGGGGGACAGGCCCCTTCGCAGATACGCAGTATTTT.

This chain uses TRBV28 with TRBJ2-3, with TRBD2 matching over 12 bases. The ends lost 3 bases at V and 4 bases at J; junction bases unmatched: 8. Germline V lookup: CDR1 MDHEN, CDR2 SYDVKM. The CDR3 runs 17 residues. CDR3 residues: CASSLWTSGIMPDTQYF. The DNA of the CDR3 is TGTGCCAGCAGTTTGTGGACTAGCGGGATCATGCCAGATACGCAGTATTTT.

This clone was counted only a few times. This sequence joins TRBV9 and TRBJ1-1; D remains ambiguous. V was clipped by 0 bases and J by 5 bases, with 14 bases between them. Germline assignment: CDR1 SGDLS and CDR2 YYNGEE. CDR3 length equals 15 residues. The DNA of the CDR3 is TGTGCCAGCAGCGTAGCCGACACCCGCCCGACTGAAGCTTTCTTT. It specifies CASSVADTRPTEAFF.

The chain combines TRBV7-2 with TRBJ2-7; unclear D gene. The germline V gene has CDR1 SGHTA and CDR2 FQGNSA. The CDR3 has 12 residues. Trimming shortened V by 4 bases and J by 6 bases, and 10 bases separated the two germline ends. The CDR3 nucleotides read TGTGCCAGCAGCTCTCCCTTCGGCGAGCAGTACTTC. It translates to CASSSPFGEQYF.

The chain recombines TRBV19 with TRBJ1-4; a weak D match, TRBD1 (5 bases). Germline V gene lookup returns CDR1 LNHDA and CDR2 SQIVND (reference sequence). Trimming took off 5 bases at V and 7 bases at J, with 11 bases between the two ends. The CDR3 loop spans 13 amino acids. DNA for the CDR3: TGTGCCAGTAGTGGGCAGGGTGGTGAAAAACTGTTTTTT. The encoded protein is CASSGQGGEKLFF.

The chain is built from TRBV6-6 and TRBJ1-2; 7 positions agree with TRBD1. Germline V gene sequence: CDR1 MNHNY, CDR2 SVGAGI (reference sequence). The CDR3 length is 15 residues. The trim removed 6 bases at V and 7 bases at J, leaving 14 bases unmatched. Here the CDR3 DNA reads TGTGCCAGCAGGACCCCGGGACAGACGCTCTCTGGCTACACCTTC. The encoded protein is CASRTPGQTLSGYTF.